These 8 T cell receptor beta chains were all obtained from the same sample, sequenced in a study of read filtering for tumor transcriptome and immune sequencing. This library used 300 to 450 ng RNA and molecular barcoded adaptors spanning alpha/delta and beta/gamma chains. Using its own MiXCR run on the reads, TCRdb lists one record per CDR3 protein. The sample lists 100,000 to 150,000 distinct CDR3 sequences; approximately 13% were seen once. Sequencing input: a population of CD138-negative cells sorted from bone marrow. These TCRs come from a donor at least 40 years old with multiple myeloma.

This clonotype has ten or more counts. The chain carries TRBV12-3 or TRBV12-4 and TRBJ1-5; D gene unclear. V was cut by 3 bases and J by 6 bases, with 12 bases left in between. The CDR3 runs 14 residues. The CDR3 DNA reads TGTGCCAGCAGTTTTAGTACGGGAGCTCAGCCCCAGCATTTT. Translation gives CASSFSTGAQPQHF.

This clonotype came up many times. The CDR3 spells CASNLPGGVGGYTF. In nucleotides, the CDR3 is TGTGCCAGCAACCTACCAGGGGGAGTGGGCGGCTACACCTTC. This chain links TRBV9 with TRBJ1-2; 7 nucleotides align to TRBD1. The germline V gene encodes CDR1 SGDLS and CDR2 YYNGEE. With V trimmed by 6 bases and J by 8 bases, 13 bases remained unmatched. The CDR3 consists of 14 residues.

Comment on this clonotype: As the CDR3 is not closed by the conserved phenylalanine or tryptophan, this likely results from a read error. The chain employs TRBV5-1 and TRBJ1-1, with 9 bases that match TRBD1. The CDR3 is 14 amino acids. CDR1 is SGHRS and CDR2 is YFSETQ in the germline V gene. CDR3 sequence: CASSLDRGGTEAFL. The CDR3 nucleotides are TGCGCCAGTAGCTTGGACAGGGGAGGGACTGAAGCTTTCCTT.

A few counts support this clonotype. This chain links TRBV30 with TRBJ1-5; 7 nucleotides line up with TRBD1. V dropped 1 base and J dropped 2; count of bases not matched to a gene: 8. Germline V gives CDR1 GTSNPN, CDR2 SVGIG (reference sequence). The CDR3 spans 16 residues. The CDR3 region is CAWSDYRGGGNQPQHF. The CDR3 DNA is TGTGCCTGGAGTGACTACAGGGGTGGGGGCAATCAGCCCCAGCATTTT.

This clonotype has a count of ten or more. This sequence joins TRBV29-1 and TRBJ2-7; D is undetermined. Looked up from germline, CDR1 is SQVTM and CDR2 is ANQGSEA. There are 14 residues in the CDR3. V dropped 1 base and J dropped 5 bases, with 15 bases sitting between them. CDR3 loop: CSVEVSGRSHEQYF. CDR3 coding DNA: TGCAGCGTTGAAGTGTCTGGACGTTCCCACGAGCAGTACTTC.

This clonotype has a count of ten or more. This sequence joins TRBV6-2 or TRBV6-3 and TRBJ2-1, with 8 nucleotides matching TRBD2. V lost 5 bases to trimming and J lost 2 bases; unmatched junction nucleotides: 11. Per the germline V gene, CDR1 is MNHEY and CDR2 is SVGEGT. This CDR3 region has 17 residues. CDR3 sequence reads: CASSPPPSSGTYNEQFF. The DNA of the CDR3 is TGTGCCAGCAGTCCCCCCCCTAGTAGCGGGACCTACAATGAGCAGTTCTTC.

To note about this clonotype: Germline is not matched at one junction end, which may reflect a read error. The chain employs TRBV19 and TRBJ2-5, with TRBD2 identical over 8 bases. CDR1 LNHDA and CDR2 SQIVND come from the germline V gene (reference sequence). The CDR3 is 14 residues long. CDR3 in DNA: TGTACCAGTAGTACCGGGAGGGCCGAAGAGACCCAGTACTTC. It encodes CTSSTGRAEETQYF.

This clonotype occurred many times. The chain couples TRBV7-9 to TRBJ2-7; 12 bases map to TRBD1. With 5 bases clipped from V and 2 bases from J, the junction kept 4 bases outside the gene matches. The CDR3 extends over 15 amino acids. Germline V gives CDR1 SEHNR, CDR2 FQNEAQ (reference sequence). The CDR3 is CASSLGTGGPYEQYF. Written as DNA, the CDR3 is TGTGCCAGCAGCCTCGGGACAGGGGGCCCCTACGAGCAGTACTTC.